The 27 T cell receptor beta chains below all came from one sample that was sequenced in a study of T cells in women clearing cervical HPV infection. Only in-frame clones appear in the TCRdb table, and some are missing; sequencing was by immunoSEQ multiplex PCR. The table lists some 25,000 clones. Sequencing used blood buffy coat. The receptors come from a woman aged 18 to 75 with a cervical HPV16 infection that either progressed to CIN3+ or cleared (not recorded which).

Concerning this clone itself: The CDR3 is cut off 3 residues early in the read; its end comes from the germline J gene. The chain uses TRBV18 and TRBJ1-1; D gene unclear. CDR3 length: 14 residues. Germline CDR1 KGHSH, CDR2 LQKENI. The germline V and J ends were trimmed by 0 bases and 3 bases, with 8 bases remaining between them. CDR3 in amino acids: CASSPPRRDTEAFF. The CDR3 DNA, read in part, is TGTGCCAGCTCACCACCGCGTAGGGACACTGAA. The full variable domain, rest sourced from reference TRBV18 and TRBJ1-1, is NAGVMQNPRHLVRRRGQEARLRCSPMKGHSHVYWYRQLPEEGLKFMVYLQKENIIDESGMPKERFSAEFPKEGPSILRIQQVVRGDSAAYFCASSPPRRDTEAFFGQGTRLTVV.

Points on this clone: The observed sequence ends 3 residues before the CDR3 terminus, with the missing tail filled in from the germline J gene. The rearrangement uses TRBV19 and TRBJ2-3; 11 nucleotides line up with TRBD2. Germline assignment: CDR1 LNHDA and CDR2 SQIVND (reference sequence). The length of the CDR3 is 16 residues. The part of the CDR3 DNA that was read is TGTGCCAGTAGTATAGATTCTAGCGGGAGGAAGGAGACG. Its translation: CASSIDSSGRKET. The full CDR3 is CASSIDSSGRKETQYF.

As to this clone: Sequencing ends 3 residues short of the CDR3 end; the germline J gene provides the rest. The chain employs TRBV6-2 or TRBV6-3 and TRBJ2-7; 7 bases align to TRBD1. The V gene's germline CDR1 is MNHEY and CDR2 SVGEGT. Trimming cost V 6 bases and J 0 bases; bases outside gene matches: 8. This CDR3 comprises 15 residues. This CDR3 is CASRTTAGGSYEQYF. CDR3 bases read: TGTGCCAGCAGAACAACGGCAGGGGGCTCCTACGAG.

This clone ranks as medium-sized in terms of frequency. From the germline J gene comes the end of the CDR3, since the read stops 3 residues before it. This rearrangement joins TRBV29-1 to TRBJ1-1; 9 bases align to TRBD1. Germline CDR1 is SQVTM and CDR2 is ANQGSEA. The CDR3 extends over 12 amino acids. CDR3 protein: CSVHQGQGEAFF. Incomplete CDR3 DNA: TGCAGCGTTCACCAAGGACAGGGGGAA.

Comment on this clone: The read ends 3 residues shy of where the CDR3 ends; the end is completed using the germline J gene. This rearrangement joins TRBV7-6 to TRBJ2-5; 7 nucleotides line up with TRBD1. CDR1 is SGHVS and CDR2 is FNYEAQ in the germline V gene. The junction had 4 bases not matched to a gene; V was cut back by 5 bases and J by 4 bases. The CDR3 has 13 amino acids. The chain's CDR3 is CASSPQGVETQYF. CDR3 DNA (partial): TGTGCCAGCAGCCCCCAGGGGGTAGAGACC.

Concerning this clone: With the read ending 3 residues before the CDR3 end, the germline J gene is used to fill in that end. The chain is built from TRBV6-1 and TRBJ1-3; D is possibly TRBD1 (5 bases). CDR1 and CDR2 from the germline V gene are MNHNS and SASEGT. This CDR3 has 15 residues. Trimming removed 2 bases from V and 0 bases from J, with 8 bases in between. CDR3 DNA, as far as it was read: TGTGCCAGCAGTGAACAGGGTACCTCTGGAAACACC. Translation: CASSEQGTSGNT. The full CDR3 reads CASSEQGTSGNTIYF.

The CDR3 is CAWSGLAGGETQYF. The sequenced part of the CDR3 DNA is TGTGCCTGGAGCGGACTAGCGGGAGGGGAGACG. The J gene is TRBJ2-3, the V gene TRBV30, with TRBD2 matching over 15 bases. The missing CDR3 end, 3 residues past where the read stops, is filled in from the germline J gene. This CDR3 spans 14 amino acids. In germline, CDR1 is GTSNPN, CDR2 SVGIG (reference sequence). Full variable domain (rest looked up from reference TRBV30 and TRBJ2-3): SQTIHQWPATLVQPVGSPLSLECTVEGTSNPNLYWYRQAAGRGLQLLFYSVGIGQISSEVPQNLSASRPQDRQFILSSKKLLLSDSGFYLCAWSGLAGGETQYFGPGTRLTVL.

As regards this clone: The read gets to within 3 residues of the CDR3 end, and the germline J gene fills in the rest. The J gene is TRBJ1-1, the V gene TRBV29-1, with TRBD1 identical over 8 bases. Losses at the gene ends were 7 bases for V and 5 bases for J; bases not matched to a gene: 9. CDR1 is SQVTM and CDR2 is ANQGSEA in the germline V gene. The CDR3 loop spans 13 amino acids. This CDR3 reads CSAKGQGGTEAFF. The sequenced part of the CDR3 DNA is TGCAGCGCCAAAGGACAGGGAGGTACTGAA.

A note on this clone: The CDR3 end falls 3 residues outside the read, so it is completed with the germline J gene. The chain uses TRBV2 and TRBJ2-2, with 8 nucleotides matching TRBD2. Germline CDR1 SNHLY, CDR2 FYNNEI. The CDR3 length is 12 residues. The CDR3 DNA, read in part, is TGTGCCAGCGCGGGGGGCTACGAAAAG. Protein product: CASAGGYEK. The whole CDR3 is CASAGGYEKLFF.

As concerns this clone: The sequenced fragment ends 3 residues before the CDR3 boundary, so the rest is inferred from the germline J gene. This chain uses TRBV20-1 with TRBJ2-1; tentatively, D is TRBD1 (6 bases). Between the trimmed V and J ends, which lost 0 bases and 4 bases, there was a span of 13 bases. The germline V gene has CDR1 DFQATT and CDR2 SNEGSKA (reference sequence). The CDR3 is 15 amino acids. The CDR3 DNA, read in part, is TGCAGTGCTAGAGATTTAGGGGGAAAGTACAATGAG. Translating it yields CSARDLGGKYNE. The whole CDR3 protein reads CSARDLGGKYNEQFF.

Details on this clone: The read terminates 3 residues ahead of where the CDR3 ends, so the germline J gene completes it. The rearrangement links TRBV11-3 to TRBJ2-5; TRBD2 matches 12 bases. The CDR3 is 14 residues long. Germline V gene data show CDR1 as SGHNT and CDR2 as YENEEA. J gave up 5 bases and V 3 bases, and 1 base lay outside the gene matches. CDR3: CASSLTSGSETQYF. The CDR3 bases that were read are TGTGCCAGCAGCTTGACTAGCGGGAGTGAGACC.

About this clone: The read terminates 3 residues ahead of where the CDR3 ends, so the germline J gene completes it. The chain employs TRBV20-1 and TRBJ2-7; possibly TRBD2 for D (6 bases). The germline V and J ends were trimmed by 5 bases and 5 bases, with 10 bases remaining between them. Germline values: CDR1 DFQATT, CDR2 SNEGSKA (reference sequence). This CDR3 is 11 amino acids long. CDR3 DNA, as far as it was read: TGCAGTGCTTCCCAGCGGGACGAG. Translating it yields CSASQRDE. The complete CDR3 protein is CSASQRDEQYF.

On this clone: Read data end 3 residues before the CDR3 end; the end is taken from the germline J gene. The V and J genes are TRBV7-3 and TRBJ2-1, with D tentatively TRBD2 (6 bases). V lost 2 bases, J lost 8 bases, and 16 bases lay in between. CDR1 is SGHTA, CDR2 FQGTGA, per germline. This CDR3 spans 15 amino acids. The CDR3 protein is CASSLSGVDWDEQFF. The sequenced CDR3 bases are TGTGCCAGCAGCTTATCGGGGGTAGATTGGGATGAG.

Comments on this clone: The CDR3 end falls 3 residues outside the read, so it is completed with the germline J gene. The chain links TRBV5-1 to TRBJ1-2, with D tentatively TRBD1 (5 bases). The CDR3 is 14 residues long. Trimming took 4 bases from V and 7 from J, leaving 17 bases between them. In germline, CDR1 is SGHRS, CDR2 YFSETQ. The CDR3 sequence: CASSVRDGGSGYTF. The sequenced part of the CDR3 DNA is TGCGCCAGCAGCGTCAGGGATGGTGGAAGTGGC.

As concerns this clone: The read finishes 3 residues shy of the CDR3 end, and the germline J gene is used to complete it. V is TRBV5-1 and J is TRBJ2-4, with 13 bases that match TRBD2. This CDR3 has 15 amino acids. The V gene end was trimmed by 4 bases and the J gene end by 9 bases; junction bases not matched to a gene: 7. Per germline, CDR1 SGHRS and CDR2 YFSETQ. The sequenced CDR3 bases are TGCGCCAGCAGCCCTGGGACTAGCGGGACAGTCATT. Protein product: CASSPGTSGTVI. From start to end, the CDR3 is CASSPGTSGTVIQYF.

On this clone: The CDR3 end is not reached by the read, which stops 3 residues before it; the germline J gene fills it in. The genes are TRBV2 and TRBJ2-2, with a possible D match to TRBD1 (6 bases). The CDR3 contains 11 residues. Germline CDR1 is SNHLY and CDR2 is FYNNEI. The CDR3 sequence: CASSQGGKLFF. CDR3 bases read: TGTGCCAGTTCACAGGGTGGAAAG. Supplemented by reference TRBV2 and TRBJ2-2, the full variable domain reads EPEVTQTPSHQVTQMGQEVILRCVPISNHLYFYWYRQILGQKVEFLVSFYNNEISEKSEIFDDQFSVERPDGSNFTLKIRSTKLEDSAMYFCASSQGGKLFFGEGSRLTVL.

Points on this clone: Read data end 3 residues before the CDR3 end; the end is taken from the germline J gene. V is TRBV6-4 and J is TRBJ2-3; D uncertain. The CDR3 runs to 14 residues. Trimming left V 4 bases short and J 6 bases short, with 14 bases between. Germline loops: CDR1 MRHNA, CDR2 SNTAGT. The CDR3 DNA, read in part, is TGTGCCAGCAGTGGGTATGTAGTCGTCGATACG. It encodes CASSGYVVVDT. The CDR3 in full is CASSGYVVVDTQYF.

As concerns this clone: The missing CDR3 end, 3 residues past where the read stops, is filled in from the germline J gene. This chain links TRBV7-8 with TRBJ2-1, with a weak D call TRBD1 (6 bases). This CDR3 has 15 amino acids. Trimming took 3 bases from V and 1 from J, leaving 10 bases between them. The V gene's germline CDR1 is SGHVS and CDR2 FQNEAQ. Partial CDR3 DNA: TGTGCCAGCAGCTTGAGTACAGGGTCCTACAATGAG. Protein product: CASSLSTGSYNE. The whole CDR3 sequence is CASSLSTGSYNEQFF. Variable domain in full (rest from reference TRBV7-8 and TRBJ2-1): GAGVSQSPRYKVAKRGQDVALRCDPISGHVSLFWYQQALGQGPEFLTYFQNEAQLDKSGLPSDRFFAERPEGSVSTLKIQRTQQEDSAVYLCASSLSTGSYNEQFFGPGTRLTVL.

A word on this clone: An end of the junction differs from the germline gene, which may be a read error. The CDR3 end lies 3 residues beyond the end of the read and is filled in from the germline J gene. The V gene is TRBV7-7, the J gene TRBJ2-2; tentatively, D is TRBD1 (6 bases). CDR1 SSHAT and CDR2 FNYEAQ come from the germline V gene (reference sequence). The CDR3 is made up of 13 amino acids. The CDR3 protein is CASSTTGLGKLFF. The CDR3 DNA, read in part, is TGTGCTAGCAGCACCACAGGGTTGGGAAAG.

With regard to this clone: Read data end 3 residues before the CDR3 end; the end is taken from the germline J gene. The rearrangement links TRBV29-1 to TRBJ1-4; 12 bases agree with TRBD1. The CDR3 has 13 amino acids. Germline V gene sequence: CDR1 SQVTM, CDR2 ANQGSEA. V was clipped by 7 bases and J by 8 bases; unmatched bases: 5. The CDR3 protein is CSARGTGGEKLFF. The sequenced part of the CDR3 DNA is TGCAGCGCCCGAGGGACAGGGGGCGAAAAA.

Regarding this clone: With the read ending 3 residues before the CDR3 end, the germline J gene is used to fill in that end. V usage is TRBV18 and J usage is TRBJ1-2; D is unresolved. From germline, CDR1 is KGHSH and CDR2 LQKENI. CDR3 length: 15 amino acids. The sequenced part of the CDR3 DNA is TGTGCCAGCTCCCCAAGCGGGCGTCGCTCCTACGAC. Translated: CASSPSGRRSYD. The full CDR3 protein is CASSPSGRRSYDYTF.

This CDR3 is CASSSRQGVVTQYF. The sequenced part of the CDR3 DNA is TGTGCCAGCAGCTCAAGACAGGGGGTTGTGACC. The chain links TRBV7-2 to TRBJ2-5; 9 bases line up with TRBD1. The read halts 3 residues ahead of the CDR3 end, with the missing end drawn from the germline J gene. In germline, CDR1 is SGHTA, CDR2 FQGNSA. The CDR3 extends over 14 amino acids. V lost 4 bases and J lost 7; bases outside the gene matches: 7.

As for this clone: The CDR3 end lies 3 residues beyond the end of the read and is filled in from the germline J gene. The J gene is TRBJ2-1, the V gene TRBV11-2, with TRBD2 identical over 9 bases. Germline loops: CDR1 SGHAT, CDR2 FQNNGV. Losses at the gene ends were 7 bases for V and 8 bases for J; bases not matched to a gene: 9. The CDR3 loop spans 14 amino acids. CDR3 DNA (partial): TGTGCCAGCACACGAGGGCGGGAGGGCGATGAG. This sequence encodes CASTRGREGDE. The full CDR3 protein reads CASTRGREGDEQFF.

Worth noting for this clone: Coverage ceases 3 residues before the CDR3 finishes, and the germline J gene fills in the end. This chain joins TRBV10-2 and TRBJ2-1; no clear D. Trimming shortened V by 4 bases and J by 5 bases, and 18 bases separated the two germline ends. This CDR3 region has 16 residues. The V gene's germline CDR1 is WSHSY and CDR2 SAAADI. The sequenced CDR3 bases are TGCGCCAGCAGTGGTACGTTGCGACCAGGAGACAATGAG. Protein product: CASSGTLRPGDNE. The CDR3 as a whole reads CASSGTLRPGDNEQFF.

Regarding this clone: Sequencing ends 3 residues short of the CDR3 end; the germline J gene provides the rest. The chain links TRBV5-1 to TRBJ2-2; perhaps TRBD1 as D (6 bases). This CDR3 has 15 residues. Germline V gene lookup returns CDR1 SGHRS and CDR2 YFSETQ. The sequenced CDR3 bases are TGCGCCAGCAGCTTAACCGGTAGGGACAATTCACCG. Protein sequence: CASSLTGRDNSP. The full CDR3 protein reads CASSLTGRDNSPLFF.

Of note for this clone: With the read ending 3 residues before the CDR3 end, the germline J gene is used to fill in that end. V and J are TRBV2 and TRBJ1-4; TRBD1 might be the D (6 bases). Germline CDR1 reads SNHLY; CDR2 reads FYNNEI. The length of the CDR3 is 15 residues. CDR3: CASSAQGQRNSPLFF. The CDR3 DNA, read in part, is TGTGCCAGCAGCGCGCAAGGACAGAGGAATTCACCA.

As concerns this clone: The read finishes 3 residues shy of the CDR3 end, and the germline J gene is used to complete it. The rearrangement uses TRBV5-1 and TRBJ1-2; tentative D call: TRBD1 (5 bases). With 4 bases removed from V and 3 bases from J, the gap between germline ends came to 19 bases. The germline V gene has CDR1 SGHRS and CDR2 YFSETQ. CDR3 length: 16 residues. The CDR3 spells CASSMGGAHTDYGYTF. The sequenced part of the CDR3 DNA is TGCGCCAGCAGCATGGGCGGGGCTCATACGGACTATGGC.